This T cell receptor (beta chain) was recorded in a study of early T cells in non-severe SARS-CoV-2 infection. As for the study in general: Bulk RNA isolated from unsorted whole blood underwent sequencing; chains were not paired. Study results and caveats: Matching against VDJdb likely underestimated virus-specific expansions, favoring anti-spike CD8.

This clonotype showed up many times. Its antigen remains unidentified. cDNA molecules, individually, were tagged with unique molecular identifiers. A single record per CDR3 protein comes from TCRdb applying MiXCR to the 5' RACE reads. Of about 67,000 distinct CDR3 sequences in the sample, roughly 10% were seen once. Per germline, CDR1 SQVTM and CDR2 ANQGSEA. The ends were cut back, 7 bases at V and 0 bases at J, with 13 bases in the middle. The CDR3 spans 14 residues. The origin of this receptor is an adult who was a healthcare worker with PCR-confirmed SARS-CoV-2 infection or an uninfected control (not recorded which). The chain combines TRBV29-1 with TRBJ2-1, with a weak D call TRBD1 (6 bases). Sequences were obtained from whole blood. CDR3 loop: CSGYRDNSYNEQFF. CDR3 nucleotide sequence: TGCAGCGGCTACCGGGACAACTCCTACAATGAGCAGTTCTTC.